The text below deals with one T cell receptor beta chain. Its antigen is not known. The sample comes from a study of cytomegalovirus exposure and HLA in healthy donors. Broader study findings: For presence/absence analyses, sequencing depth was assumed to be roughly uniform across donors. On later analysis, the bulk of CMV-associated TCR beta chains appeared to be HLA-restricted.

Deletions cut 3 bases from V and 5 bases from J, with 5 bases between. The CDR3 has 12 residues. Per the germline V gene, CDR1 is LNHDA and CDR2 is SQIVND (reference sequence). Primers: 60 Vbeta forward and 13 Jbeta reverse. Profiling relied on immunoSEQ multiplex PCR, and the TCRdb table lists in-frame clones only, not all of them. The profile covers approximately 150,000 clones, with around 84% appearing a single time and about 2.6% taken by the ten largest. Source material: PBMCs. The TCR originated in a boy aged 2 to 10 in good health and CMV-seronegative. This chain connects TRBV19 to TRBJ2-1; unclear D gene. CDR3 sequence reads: CASSISDNEQFF. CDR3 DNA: TGTGCCAGTAGTATCAGCGACAATGAGCAGTTCTTC.